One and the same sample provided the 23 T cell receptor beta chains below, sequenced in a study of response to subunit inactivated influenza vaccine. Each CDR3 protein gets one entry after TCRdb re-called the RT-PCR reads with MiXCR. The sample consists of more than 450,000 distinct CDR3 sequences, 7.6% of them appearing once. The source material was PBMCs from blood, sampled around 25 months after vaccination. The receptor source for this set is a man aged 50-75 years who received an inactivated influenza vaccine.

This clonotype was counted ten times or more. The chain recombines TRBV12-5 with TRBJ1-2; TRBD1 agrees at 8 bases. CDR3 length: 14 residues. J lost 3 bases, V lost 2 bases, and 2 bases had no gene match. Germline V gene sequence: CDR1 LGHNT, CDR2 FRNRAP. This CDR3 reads CASGLTGGDYGYTF. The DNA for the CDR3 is TGTGCTAGTGGTTTGACAGGGGGGGACTATGGCTACACCTTC.

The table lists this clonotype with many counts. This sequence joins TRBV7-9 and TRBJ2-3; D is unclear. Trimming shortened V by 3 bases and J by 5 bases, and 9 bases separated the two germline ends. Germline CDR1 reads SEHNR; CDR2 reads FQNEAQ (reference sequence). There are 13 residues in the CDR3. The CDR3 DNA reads TGTGCCAGCAGCTTTTCAGCCCGAGATACGCAGTATTTT. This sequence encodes CASSFSARDTQYF. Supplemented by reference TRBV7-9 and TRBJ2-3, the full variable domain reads DTGVSQNPRHKITKRGQNVTFRCDPISEHNRLYWYRQTLGQGPEFLTYFQNEAQLEKSRLLSDRFSAERPKGSFSTLEIQRTEQGDSAMYLCASSFSARDTQYFGPGTRLTVL.

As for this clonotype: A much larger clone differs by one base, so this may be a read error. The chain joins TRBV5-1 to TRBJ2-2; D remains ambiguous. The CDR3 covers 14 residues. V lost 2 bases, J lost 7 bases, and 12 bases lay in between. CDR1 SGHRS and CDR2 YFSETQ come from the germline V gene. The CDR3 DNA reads TGCGCCAGCAGCTTATCAGCGTCCATCGGGGAGCTGTTTTTT. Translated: CASSLSASIGELFF.

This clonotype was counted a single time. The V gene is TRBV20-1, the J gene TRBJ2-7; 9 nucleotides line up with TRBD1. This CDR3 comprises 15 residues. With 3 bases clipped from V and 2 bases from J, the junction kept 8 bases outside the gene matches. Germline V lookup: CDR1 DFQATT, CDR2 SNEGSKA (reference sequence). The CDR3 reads CSASGTGSGAYEQYF. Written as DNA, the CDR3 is TGCAGTGCTAGTGGGACAGGGAGTGGAGCCTACGAGCAGTACTTC.

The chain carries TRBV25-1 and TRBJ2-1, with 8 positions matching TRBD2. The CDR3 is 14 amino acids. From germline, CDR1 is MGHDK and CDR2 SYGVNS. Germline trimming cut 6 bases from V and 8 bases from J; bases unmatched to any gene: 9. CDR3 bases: TGTGCCAGCAGCTTCGGGGGGGGGCCCCATGAGCAGTTCTTC. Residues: CASSFGGGPHEQFF.

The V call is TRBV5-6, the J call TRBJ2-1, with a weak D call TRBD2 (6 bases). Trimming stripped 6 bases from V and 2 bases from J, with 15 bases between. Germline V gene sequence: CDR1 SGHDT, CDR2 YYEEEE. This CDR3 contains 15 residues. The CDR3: CASTPLGGAYNEQFF. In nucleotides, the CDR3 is TGTGCCAGCACCCCCTTGGGGGGAGCCTACAATGAGCAGTTCTTC.

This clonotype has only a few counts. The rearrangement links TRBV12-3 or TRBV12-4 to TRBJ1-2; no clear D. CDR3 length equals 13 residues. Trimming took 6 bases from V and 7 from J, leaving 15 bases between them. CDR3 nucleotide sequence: TGTGCCAGCAGCCCCACAAGGGTTCGTGGCTACACCTTC. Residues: CASSPTRVRGYTF.

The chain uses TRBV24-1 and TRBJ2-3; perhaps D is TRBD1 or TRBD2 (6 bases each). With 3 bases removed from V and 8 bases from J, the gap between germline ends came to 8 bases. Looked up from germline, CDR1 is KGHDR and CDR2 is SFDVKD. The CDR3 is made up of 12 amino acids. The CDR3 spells CATSDGGGTQYF. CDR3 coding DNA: TGTGCCACCAGTGATGGAGGGGGTACGCAGTATTTT.

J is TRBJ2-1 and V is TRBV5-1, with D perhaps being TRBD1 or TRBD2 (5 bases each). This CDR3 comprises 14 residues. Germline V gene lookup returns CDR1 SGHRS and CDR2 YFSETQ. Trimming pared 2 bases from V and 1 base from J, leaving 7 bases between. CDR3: CASSFRESYNEQFF. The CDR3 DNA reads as TGCGCCAGCAGCTTCAGGGAGTCCTACAATGAGCAGTTCTTC.

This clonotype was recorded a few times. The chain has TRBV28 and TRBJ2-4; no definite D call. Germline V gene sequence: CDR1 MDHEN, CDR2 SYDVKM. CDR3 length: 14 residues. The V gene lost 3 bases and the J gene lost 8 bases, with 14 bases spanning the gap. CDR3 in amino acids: CASSFKSPADIQYF. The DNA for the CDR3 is TGTGCCAGCAGTTTTAAAAGCCCGGCGGACATTCAGTACTTC. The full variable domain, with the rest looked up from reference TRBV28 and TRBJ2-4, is DVKVTQSSRYLVKRTGEKVFLECVQDMDHENMFWYRQDPGLGLRLIYFSYDVKMKEKGDIPEGYSVSREKKERFSLILESASTNQTSMYLCASSFKSPADIQYFGAGTRLSVL.

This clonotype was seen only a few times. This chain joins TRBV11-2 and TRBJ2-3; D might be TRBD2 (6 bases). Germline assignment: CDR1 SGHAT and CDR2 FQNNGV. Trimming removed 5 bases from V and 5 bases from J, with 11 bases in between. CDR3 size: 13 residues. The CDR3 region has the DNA TGTGCCAGCAGCACCCGGGGAGGAGATACGCAGTATTTT. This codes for CASSTRGGDTQYF.

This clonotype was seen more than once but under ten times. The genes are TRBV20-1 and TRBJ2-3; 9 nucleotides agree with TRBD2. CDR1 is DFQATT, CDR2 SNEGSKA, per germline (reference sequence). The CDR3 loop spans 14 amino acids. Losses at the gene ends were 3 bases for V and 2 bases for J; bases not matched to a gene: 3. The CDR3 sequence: CSASASGNTDTQYF. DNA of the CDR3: TGCAGTGCTAGCGCTAGCGGGAACACAGATACGCAGTATTTT.

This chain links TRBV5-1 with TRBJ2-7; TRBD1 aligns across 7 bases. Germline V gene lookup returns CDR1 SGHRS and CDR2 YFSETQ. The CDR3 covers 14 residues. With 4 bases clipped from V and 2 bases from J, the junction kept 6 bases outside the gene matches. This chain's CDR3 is CASSPQGPPYEQYF. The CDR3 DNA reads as TGCGCCAGCAGCCCACAGGGGCCCCCCTACGAGCAGTACTTC.

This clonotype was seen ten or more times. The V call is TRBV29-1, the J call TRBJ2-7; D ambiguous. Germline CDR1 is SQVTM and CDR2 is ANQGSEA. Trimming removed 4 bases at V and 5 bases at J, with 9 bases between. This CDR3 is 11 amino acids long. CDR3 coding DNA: TGCAGCGTTGGTCGGGCCCACGAGCAGTACTTC. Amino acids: CSVGRAHEQYF.

The CDR3 coding sequence is TGTGCCAGCAGACGGACTAGCGGGGTGGCCTACGAGCAGTACTTC. This gives the protein CASRRTSGVAYEQYF. The chain couples TRBV28 to TRBJ2-7, with 12 nucleotides matching TRBD2. The CDR3 has 15 residues. Germline V gene data show CDR1 as MDHEN and CDR2 as SYDVKM. Trimming cost V 6 bases and J 2 bases; bases outside gene matches: 5.

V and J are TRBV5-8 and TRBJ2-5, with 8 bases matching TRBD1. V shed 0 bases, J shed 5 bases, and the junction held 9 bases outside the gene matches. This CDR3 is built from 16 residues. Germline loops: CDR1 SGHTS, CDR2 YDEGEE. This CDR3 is CASSLGLDRGRETQYF. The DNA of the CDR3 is TGTGCCAGCAGCTTGGGCTTAGACAGGGGTCGGGAGACCCAGTACTTC.

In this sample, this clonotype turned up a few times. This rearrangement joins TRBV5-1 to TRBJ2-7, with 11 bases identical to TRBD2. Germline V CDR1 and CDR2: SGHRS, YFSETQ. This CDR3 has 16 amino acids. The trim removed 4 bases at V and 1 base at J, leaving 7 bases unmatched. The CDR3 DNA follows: TGCGCCAGCAGCCCCGAGGGGACTAGCGGTTCCTACGAGCAGTACTTC. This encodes CASSPEGTSGSYEQYF.

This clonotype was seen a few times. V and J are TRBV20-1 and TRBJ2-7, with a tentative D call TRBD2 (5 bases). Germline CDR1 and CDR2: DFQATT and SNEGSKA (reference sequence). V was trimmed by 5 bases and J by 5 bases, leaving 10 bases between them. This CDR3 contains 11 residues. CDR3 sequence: CSARRLNEQYF. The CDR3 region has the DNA TGCAGTGCTCGCCGACTAAACGAGCAGTACTTC.

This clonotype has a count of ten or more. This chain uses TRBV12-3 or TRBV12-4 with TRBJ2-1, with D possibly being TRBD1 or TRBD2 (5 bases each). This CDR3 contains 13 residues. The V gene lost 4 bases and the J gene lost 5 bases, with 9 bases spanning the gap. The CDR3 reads CASSYGTNNEQFF. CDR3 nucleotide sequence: TGTGCCAGCAGTTACGGGACGAACAATGAGCAGTTCTTC.

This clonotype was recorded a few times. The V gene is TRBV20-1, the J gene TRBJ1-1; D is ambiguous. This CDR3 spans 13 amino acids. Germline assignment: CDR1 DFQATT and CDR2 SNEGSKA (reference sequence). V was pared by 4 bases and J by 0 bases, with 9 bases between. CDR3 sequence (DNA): TGCAGTGCTACGAGGTCCCTGAACACTGAAGCTTTCTTT. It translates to CSATRSLNTEAFF.

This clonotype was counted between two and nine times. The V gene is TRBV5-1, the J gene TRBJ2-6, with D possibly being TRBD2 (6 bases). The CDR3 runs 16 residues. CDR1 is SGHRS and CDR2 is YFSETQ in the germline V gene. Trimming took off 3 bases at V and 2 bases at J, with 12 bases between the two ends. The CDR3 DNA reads TGCGCCAGCAGCTCGGGGGACGCCACTGGGGCCAACGTCCTGACTTTC. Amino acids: CASSSGDATGANVLTF.

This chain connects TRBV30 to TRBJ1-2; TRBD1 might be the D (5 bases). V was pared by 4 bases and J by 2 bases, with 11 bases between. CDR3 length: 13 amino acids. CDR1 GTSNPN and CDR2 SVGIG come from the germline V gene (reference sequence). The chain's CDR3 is CAWKGRANYGYTF. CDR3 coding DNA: TGTGCCTGGAAAGGCAGGGCCAACTATGGCTACACCTTC.

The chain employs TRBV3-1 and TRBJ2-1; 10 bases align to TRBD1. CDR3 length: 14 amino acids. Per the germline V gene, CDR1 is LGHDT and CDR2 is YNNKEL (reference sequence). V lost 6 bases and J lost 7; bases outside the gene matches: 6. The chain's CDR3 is CASSPLDRGNEQFF. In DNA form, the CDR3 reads TGTGCCAGCAGTCCTTTGGACAGGGGGAATGAGCAGTTCTTC.